This T cell receptor beta chain was identified during a study of blood T cell repertoires in COVID-19. Background on the study: Material from acute and convalescent COVID-19 was sourced from the United States, Italy and Spain. The cDNA or gDNA used as material had been derived from T cells, B-cell-depleted T cells, or PBMCs.

Measured with immunoSEQ multiplex PCR; TCRdb has only the in-frame clones, and not every one. The profile shows roughly 280,000 clones, about 88% of them singletons. V was shortened by 4 bases and J by 5 bases, with 12 bases between the two germline ends. The CDR3 loop spans 13 amino acids. Germline lookup yields CDR1 SGHRS and CDR2 YFSETQ. J is TRBJ2-5 and V is TRBV5-1, with D perhaps matching TRBD1 (7 bases). Material for sequencing was peripheral blood. The sequence was collected from a young man with active or convalescent COVID-19. This chain's CDR3 is CASSPEGAETQYF. CDR3 in DNA: TGCGCCAGCAGCCCGGAGGGGGCGGAGACCCAGTACTTC.